These 14 T cell receptor beta chains originate from one sample sequenced in a study of T cells after yellow fever vaccination. TCRdb itself ran the 5' RACE reads through MiXCR, one entry per CDR3 protein. The table lists 300,000 or so distinct CDR3 sequences, approximately 3.9% of them singletons. The sample here was PBMCs, taken 5 days after the yellow fever booster vaccination. Every receptor here comes from a man aged 18 to 29 who received the YFV17D yellow fever vaccine.

This clonotype has ten or more counts. CDR3 loop: CASSLMLRAEAFF. The DNA of the CDR3 is TGTGCCAGCAGCTTAATGTTACGGGCTGAAGCTTTCTTT. The rearrangement joins TRBV7-6 to TRBJ1-1, with D unclear. The CDR3 sequence is 13 residues long. Germline V gene sequence: CDR1 SGHVS, CDR2 FNYEAQ. The V end lost 2 bases, the J end lost 6 bases, and 10 bases lay between the germline ends.

This clonotype was recorded many times. The chain links TRBV7-8 to TRBJ1-3; no firm D call. Germline CDR1 and CDR2: SGHVS and FQNEAQ. This CDR3 has 13 amino acids. The V end lost 1 base, the J end lost 4 bases, and 5 bases lay between the germline ends. The CDR3: CASSLGPGNTIYF. The DNA for the CDR3 is TGTGCCAGCAGCTTAGGGCCAGGAAACACCATATATTTT.

The rearrangement uses TRBV6-4 and TRBJ1-2, with D possibly matching TRBD1 (6 bases). This CDR3 has 14 residues. V was shortened by 3 bases and J by 4 bases, with 12 bases between the two germline ends. Germline V CDR1 and CDR2: MRHNA, SNTAGT. CDR3 in amino acids: CASSDSPDSYGYTF. The CDR3 region has the DNA TGTGCCAGCAGTGATTCCCCGGACAGCTATGGCTACACCTTC.

This clonotype occurred many times. This rearrangement joins TRBV7-3 to TRBJ2-3; TRBD2 agrees at 10 bases. V shed 4 bases, J shed 2 bases, and the junction held 6 bases outside the gene matches. The CDR3 covers 16 residues. Germline-derived CDR1 and CDR2 are SGHTA and FQGTGA. The CDR3 region is CASSSRAGGPTDTQYF. The CDR3, as DNA: TGTGCCAGCAGCTCAAGAGCGGGGGGGCCCACAGATACGCAGTATTTT.

In its sample, this clonotype was seen many times. J is TRBJ1-6 and V is TRBV7-9; D is ambiguous. The germline CDR1 and CDR2 sequences are SEHNR and FQNEAQ (reference sequence). V was cut by 6 bases and J by 7 bases, with 10 bases left in between. The CDR3 spans 13 residues. CDR3 residues: CASSNQENSPLHF. The DNA for the CDR3 is TGTGCCAGCAGTAATCAGGAGAATTCACCCCTCCACTTT.

This clonotype has a count of ten or more. The chain carries TRBV11-3 and TRBJ2-5; unclear D gene. The germline CDR1 and CDR2 sequences are SGHNT and YENEEA. The CDR3 has 13 residues. V lost 0 bases to trimming and J lost 5 bases, with 7 bases between them. The CDR3 sequence is CASSLDYEETQYF. In nucleotides, the CDR3 is TGTGCCAGCAGCTTAGATTACGAGGAGACCCAGTACTTC.

V usage is TRBV20-1 and J usage is TRBJ2-3; 8 nucleotides line up with TRBD2. Germline V lookup: CDR1 DFQATT, CDR2 SNEGSKA (reference sequence). This CDR3 comprises 15 residues. J gave up 0 bases and V 5 bases, and 7 bases lay outside the gene matches. In nucleotides, the CDR3 is TGCAGTGCTCTAGGACTAGCAGTCAGCACAGATACGCAGTATTTT. This translates into CSALGLAVSTDTQYF.

The sample holds a few counts of this clonotype. The chain is built from TRBV10-1 and TRBJ2-3; 8 nucleotides agree with TRBD1. The CDR3 is 15 amino acids. Germline values: CDR1 WNHNN, CDR2 SYGVQD (reference sequence). Unmatched junction bases numbered 11, after V lost 10 bases and J lost 2 bases. This CDR3 is CATRSGTGYTDTQYF. The CDR3 DNA follows: TGCGCCACTCGCTCGGGGACAGGCTACACAGATACGCAGTATTTT.

This clonotype was observed at least ten times. This chain joins TRBV4-1 and TRBJ1-2; possibly TRBD1 for D (5 bases). Germline-derived CDR1 and CDR2 are MGHRA and YSYEKL. The CDR3 runs 15 residues. Trimming pared 3 bases from V and 6 bases from J, leaving 17 bases between. CDR3 region: CASSHDPGSLHGYTF. The CDR3 nucleotides read TGCGCCAGCAGCCATGATCCAGGGAGTCTACATGGCTACACCTTC.

This clonotype was detected only a few times. The rearrangement joins TRBV20-1 to TRBJ2-5; TRBD1 matches at 8 bases. The CDR3 covers 16 residues. V gave up 3 bases and J gave up 5 bases; unmatched junction bases: 14. CDR1 and CDR2 from the germline V gene are DFQATT and SNEGSKA (reference sequence). CDR3 sequence: CSARLRQGSAQETQYF. The CDR3 nucleotides read TGCAGTGCTAGGCTGAGACAGGGGTCCGCCCAGGAGACCCAGTACTTC.

This clonotype came up a few times. The CDR3 loop is CASSLGPDQLAFF. The CDR3 nucleotides are TGCGCCAGCAGCTTGGGCCCCGACCAGCTAGCTTTCTTT. The genes are TRBV5-1 and TRBJ1-1; D unresolved. This CDR3 spans 13 amino acids. The germline gives CDR1 SGHRS, CDR2 YFSETQ. Trimming stripped 0 bases from V and 10 bases from J, with 13 bases between.

In this sample, this clonotype turned up many times. The chain couples TRBV5-1 to TRBJ2-7; 7 positions match TRBD2. The germline CDR1 and CDR2 sequences are SGHRS and YFSETQ. The V and J ends lost 0 bases and 4 bases, in that order; junction bases with no gene match: 1. The CDR3 has 13 residues. The CDR3 nucleotides are TGCGCCAGCAGCTTGGGGGAGGGGTACGAGCAGTACGTC. Its protein product is CASSLGEGYEQYV.

V gene TRBV7-6 combines with J gene TRBJ1-1, with a possible D match to TRBD1 (6 bases). The CDR3 spans 14 residues. Germline V gene data show CDR1 as SGHVS and CDR2 as FNYEAQ. V was shortened by 1 base and J by 4 bases, with 10 bases between the two germline ends. The CDR3 spells CASSLVRGATEAFF. The CDR3 DNA follows: TGTGCCAGCAGCTTAGTGCGGGGGGCCACTGAAGCTTTCTTT.

This clonotype came up a few times. The chain uses TRBV9 and TRBJ1-2, with D tentatively TRBD1 (5 bases). CDR3 length equals 18 residues. Trimming took 4 bases from V and 0 from J, leaving 22 bases between them. Germline V CDR1 and CDR2: SGDLS, YYNGEE. The DNA for the CDR3 is TGTGCCAGCAGCCCAGGAGGAAGGTGGGGGGGACCTAACTATGGCTACACCTTC. This codes for CASSPGGRWGGPNYGYTF.